These 32 T cell receptor beta chains were all obtained from the same sample, sequenced in a study of blood T cell repertoires in COVID-19. Using immunoSEQ multiplex PCR, the repertoire was profiled, and TCRdb retains in-frame clones only, with some absent. The sample carries 200,000 or so clones, about 80% recorded once. Specimen: peripheral blood. The origin of the receptors is an older woman with acute or convalescent COVID-19.

This sequence joins TRBV5-6 and TRBJ1-6; maybe TRBD1 (6 bases). Germline loops: CDR1 SGHDT, CDR2 YYEEEE. This CDR3 comprises 14 residues. The V and J ends lost 4 bases and 4 bases respectively, with 9 bases between them. Here the CDR3 reads CASSKDSYNSPLHF. Written as DNA, the CDR3 is TGTGCCAGCAGCAAGGACAGTTATAATTCACCCCTCCACTTT.

This chain uses TRBV19 with TRBJ2-7, with a possible D match to TRBD1 (5 bases). The germline CDR1 and CDR2 sequences are LNHDA and SQIVND (reference sequence). Trimming stripped 3 bases from V and 3 bases from J, with 6 bases between. The CDR3 runs to 12 residues. CDR3 loop: CASSMGHYEQYF. As DNA, the CDR3 is TGTGCCAGTAGTATGGGGCACTACGAGCAGTACTTC.

The V gene is TRBV7-9, the J gene TRBJ2-6; D gene uncertain. This CDR3 region has 15 residues. CDR1 and CDR2 (germline): SEHNR, FQNEAQ (reference sequence). V lost 4 bases and J 0 bases, leaving 7 bases between the germline ends. CDR3 residues: CASSSLSSGANVLTF. The CDR3 DNA reads as TGTGCCAGCAGCTCGCTTAGCTCTGGGGCCAACGTCCTGACTTTC. Filled out from reference TRBV7-9 and TRBJ2-6, the complete variable domain reads DTGVSQNPRHKITKRGQNVTFRCDPISEHNRLYWYRQTLGQGPEFLTYFQNEAQLEKSRLLSDRFSAERPKGSFSTLEIQRTEQGDSAMYLCASSSLSSGANVLTFGAGSRLTVL.

This clone was detected a few times. The genes are TRBV5-1 and TRBJ2-1, with 12 nucleotides matching TRBD2. This CDR3 is 17 amino acids long. Germline V gene sequence: CDR1 SGHRS, CDR2 YFSETQ. J gave up 9 bases and V 2 bases, and 12 bases lay outside the gene matches. CDR3 DNA sequence: TGCGCCAGCAGCTTAGTAGGAACTAGCGGGGGGCGGACTGAGCAGTTCTTC. It yields the protein CASSLVGTSGGRTEQFF.

The chain links TRBV19 to TRBJ2-3; possibly TRBD2 for D (5 bases). Germline CDR1 and CDR2: LNHDA and SQIVND (reference sequence). V dropped 10 bases and J dropped 1 base, with 18 bases sitting between them. CDR3 length: 15 amino acids. The CDR3 loop reads CATTSPGLGTDTQYF. CDR3 sequence (DNA): TGTGCCACTACTAGTCCCGGATTAGGCACAGATACGCAGTATTTT. Based on the CDR3 plus reference TRBV19 and TRBJ2-3, the full variable domain is DGGITQSPKYLFRKEGQNVTLSCEQNLNHDAMYWYRQDPGQGLRLIYYSQIVNDFQKGDIAEGYSVSREKKESFPLTVTSAQKNPTAFYLCATTSPGLGTDTQYFGPGTRLTVL.

The chain links TRBV4-2 to TRBJ1-2; D ambiguous. In germline, CDR1 is LGHNA, CDR2 YNFKEQ. The CDR3 is made up of 17 amino acids. Trimming cost V 0 bases and J 9 bases, with 23 bases left between them. The CDR3 region has the DNA TGTGCCAGCAGCCAAGATGTTGGAGGGAACTCTTTCAGGAGCTACACCTTC. It encodes CASSQDVGGNSFRSYTF.

V and J are TRBV5-1 and TRBJ1-2, with 7 bases lining up with TRBD1. Per the germline V gene, CDR1 is SGHRS and CDR2 is YFSETQ. The junction had 4 bases not matched to a gene; V was cut back by 7 bases and J by 4 bases. The CDR3 contains 12 residues. The CDR3 protein is CASRGGSYGYTF. The DNA of the CDR3 is TGCGCCAGCCGAGGGGGCAGCTATGGCTACACCTTC.

The genes are TRBV4-1 and TRBJ2-7; possible D gene TRBD2, 6 bases. In germline, CDR1 is MGHRA, CDR2 YSYEKL. V lost 1 base, J lost 3 bases, and 13 bases lay in between. This CDR3 contains 15 residues. This chain's CDR3 is CASSQGHLGGYEQYF. The CDR3 DNA reads TGCGCCAGCAGCCAAGGCCACCTGGGGGGCTACGAGCAGTACTTC.

The chain links TRBV9 to TRBJ1-2; tentatively, D is TRBD1 (5 bases). V lost 0 bases and J lost 8, with 11 bases in between. The germline gives CDR1 SGDLS, CDR2 YYNGEE. The CDR3 runs to 13 residues. As DNA, the CDR3 is TGTGCCAGCAGCGTAGGTGGGGGGAACGGCTACACCTTC. This gives the protein CASSVGGGNGYTF.

This clone occurred once. The chain uses TRBV9 and TRBJ2-5, with 9 bases lining up with TRBD2. The junction had 7 bases not matched to a gene; V was cut back by 0 bases and J by 4 bases. From germline, CDR1 is SGDLS and CDR2 YYNGEE. CDR3 length equals 16 residues. The CDR3 spells CASSVEGAGGGETQYF. The CDR3 DNA follows: TGTGCCAGCAGCGTAGAAGGAGCGGGGGGTGGAGAGACCCAGTACTTC.

V and J are TRBV18 and TRBJ2-6; D call uncertain. The V gene lost 2 bases and the J gene lost 0 bases, with 8 bases spanning the gap. The CDR3 extends over 16 amino acids. Germline CDR1 reads KGHSH; CDR2 reads LQKENI. DNA of the CDR3: TGTGCCAGCTCACCATCTATAACCTCTGGGGCCAACGTCCTGACTTTC. This codes for CASSPSITSGANVLTF.

This clone was observed a handful of times. The rearrangement links TRBV18 to TRBJ1-6; D unclear. Germline CDR1 KGHSH, CDR2 LQKENI. Trimming pared 2 bases from V and 6 bases from J, leaving 5 bases between. The CDR3 is 13 amino acids. CDR3 region: CASSPDSNSPLHF. The CDR3 DNA sequence: TGTGCCAGCTCACCAGACTCTAATTCACCCCTCCACTTT. Full variable domain (rest looked up from reference TRBV18 and TRBJ1-6): NAGVMQNPRHLVRRRGQEARLRCSPMKGHSHVYWYRQLPEEGLKFMVYLQKENIIDESGMPKERFSAEFPKEGPSILRIQQVVRGDSAAYFCASSPDSNSPLHFGNGTRLTVT.

The chain couples TRBV7-2 to TRBJ1-5; 7 bases are shared with TRBD1. Per the germline V gene, CDR1 is SGHTA and CDR2 is FQGNSA. V lost 4 bases, J lost 3 bases, and 3 bases stayed unmatched. There are 14 residues in the CDR3. In DNA, the CDR3 is TGTGCCAGCAGCTCAGGGGGTATCAATCAGCCCCAGCATTTT. It specifies CASSSGGINQPQHF.

The CDR3 bases are TGTGCCAGCAGCCAAGATCAGCAACAGAAAATCTATGGCTACACCTTC. This gives the protein CASSQDQQQKIYGYTF. The chain recombines TRBV4-2 with TRBJ1-2; D is unresolved. CDR3 length equals 16 residues. V was trimmed by 0 bases and J by 4 bases, leaving 15 bases between them. The germline V gene encodes CDR1 LGHNA and CDR2 YNFKEQ.

The chain employs TRBV29-1 and TRBJ1-2; D ambiguous. Germline-derived CDR1 and CDR2 are SQVTM and ANQGSEA. V was clipped by 4 bases and J by 6 bases, with 15 bases between them. CDR3 length: 13 amino acids. The CDR3 nucleotides are TGCAGCGTTGTTCCGGCAGCGTGGAATGGCTACACCTTC. This translates into CSVVPAAWNGYTF.

V usage is TRBV19 and J usage is TRBJ1-4; D remains ambiguous. Trimming shortened V by 1 base and J by 2 bases, and 8 bases separated the two germline ends. Looked up from germline, CDR1 is LNHDA and CDR2 is SQIVND (reference sequence). The CDR3 extends over 15 amino acids. CDR3 residues: CASSIGAQTNEKLFF. CDR3 DNA sequence: TGTGCCAGTAGTATAGGGGCACAGACTAATGAAAAACTGTTTTTT. Full variable domain (missing parts from reference TRBV19 and TRBJ1-4): DGGITQSPKYLFRKEGQNVTLSCEQNLNHDAMYWYRQDPGQGLRLIYYSQIVNDFQKGDIAEGYSVSREKKESFPLTVTSAQKNPTAFYLCASSIGAQTNEKLFFGSGTQLSVL.

The chain carries TRBV7-3 and TRBJ2-3; the match to TRBD2 covers 11 bases. Trimming at V came to 5 bases and at J to 0 bases, leaving 4 bases not matched to a gene. From germline, CDR1 is SGHTA and CDR2 FQGTGA. The CDR3 has 16 amino acids. CDR3 in DNA: TGTGCCAGCAGCCAAGGGACTAGCGGTAGCACAGATACGCAGTATTTT. The encoded protein is CASSQGTSGSTDTQYF.

This chain links TRBV7-9 with TRBJ2-7; no reliable D call. This CDR3 has 12 amino acids. Germline CDR1 is SEHNR and CDR2 is FQNEAQ (reference sequence). V lost 5 bases, J lost 5 bases, and 10 bases lay in between. The CDR3 DNA reads TGTGCCAGCAGCATACAAGATCACGAGCAGTACTTC. Translated, it gives CASSIQDHEQYF. Drawing the rest from reference TRBV7-9 and TRBJ2-7, the complete variable domain is DTGVSQNPRHKITKRGQNVTFRCDPISEHNRLYWYRQTLGQGPEFLTYFQNEAQLEKSRLLSDRFSAERPKGSFSTLEIQRTEQGDSAMYLCASSIQDHEQYFGPGTRLTVT.

This chain links TRBV4-3 with TRBJ1-2; TRBD1 aligns across 10 bases. Germline assignment: CDR1 LGHNA and CDR2 YSLEER. The CDR3 sequence is 17 residues long. The V gene end was trimmed by 0 bases and the J gene end by 5 bases; junction bases not matched to a gene: 9. The CDR3: CASSQDVGDRGAYGYTF. Here the CDR3 DNA reads TGCGCCAGCAGCCAAGATGTAGGGGACAGGGGTGCGTATGGCTACACCTTC.

This sequence joins TRBV5-1 and TRBJ2-3; 11 bases line up with TRBD2. Losses at the gene ends were 2 bases for V and 3 bases for J; bases not matched to a gene: 5. This CDR3 is 16 amino acids long. The V gene's germline CDR1 is SGHRS and CDR2 YFSETQ. CDR3 loop: CASSFASGGNTDTQYF. The CDR3 DNA reads TGCGCCAGCAGCTTCGCTAGCGGGGGGAATACAGATACGCAGTATTTT. The full variable domain, rest sourced from reference TRBV5-1 and TRBJ2-3, is KAGVTQTPRYLIKTRGQQVTLSCSPISGHRSVSWYQQTPGQGLQFLFEYFSETQRNKGNFPGRFSGRQFSNSRSEMNVSTLELGDSALYLCASSFASGGNTDTQYFGPGTRLTVL.

This sequence joins TRBV24-1 and TRBJ1-1; D unresolved. The CDR3 totals 11 residues. The ends were cut back, 9 bases at V and 7 bases at J, with 11 bases in the middle. The germline CDR1 and CDR2 sequences are KGHDR and SFDVKD. The CDR3 protein is CATRARGEAFF. CDR3 DNA: TGTGCCACCCGGGCCCGGGGTGAAGCTTTCTTT.

The chain employs TRBV18 and TRBJ2-5; D uncertain. CDR3 length: 15 amino acids. The V end was cut by 8 bases, the J end by 3 bases, with 19 bases between. Per germline, CDR1 KGHSH and CDR2 LQKENI. The chain's CDR3 is CASALINRDKETQYF. The CDR3 DNA sequence: TGTGCCAGCGCACTTATTAACAGAGACAAAGAGACCCAGTACTTC.

The chain uses TRBV5-1 and TRBJ1-1; 7 positions agree with TRBD1. The CDR3 runs 15 residues. Germline V gene sequence: CDR1 SGHRS, CDR2 YFSETQ. The V segment lost 3 bases and the J segment 5 bases; nucleotides outside the gene matches: 10. The CDR3 here is CASSWGNRGLTEAFF. DNA of the CDR3: TGCGCCAGCAGCTGGGGAAACAGGGGACTTACTGAAGCTTTCTTT.

The genes are TRBV5-1 and TRBJ1-3; D ambiguous. Germline assignment: CDR1 SGHRS and CDR2 YFSETQ. The CDR3 runs to 14 residues. V was trimmed by 5 bases and J by 0 bases, leaving 9 bases between them. In DNA form, the CDR3 reads TGCGCCAGCAGGCCAGCGGTCTCTGGAAACACCATATATTTT. Translation: CASRPAVSGNTIYF. The whole variable domain, filled in from reference TRBV5-1 and TRBJ1-3, reads KAGVTQTPRYLIKTRGQQVTLSCSPISGHRSVSWYQQTPGQGLQFLFEYFSETQRNKGNFPGRFSGRQFSNSRSEMNVSTLELGDSALYLCASRPAVSGNTIYFGEGSWLTVV.

The CDR3: CSAGWGGSTEAFF. In DNA, the CDR3 is TGCAGCGCTGGTTGGGGGGGAAGCACTGAAGCTTTCTTT. The rearrangement uses TRBV29-1 and TRBJ1-1; D perhaps matches TRBD1 (5 bases). The germline CDR1 and CDR2 sequences are SQVTM and ANQGSEA. The CDR3 runs to 13 residues. The V end was cut by 7 bases, the J end by 4 bases, with 16 bases between.

V gene TRBV6-2 or TRBV6-3 combines with J gene TRBJ2-1; 8 bases agree with TRBD1. The length of the CDR3 is 15 residues. V gave up 8 bases and J gave up 4 bases; unmatched junction bases: 10. Germline V gene data show CDR1 as MNHEY and CDR2 as SVGEGT. The CDR3 spells CASGSRTGFYNEQFF. The CDR3 DNA reads as TGTGCCAGCGGTTCCCGGACAGGGTTTTACAATGAGCAGTTCTTC.

This clone was recorded only once. The chain carries TRBV9 and TRBJ1-1, with TRBD1 as a possible D gene (5 bases). Germline V gene sequence: CDR1 SGDLS, CDR2 YYNGEE. There are 13 residues in the CDR3. Trimming took 5 bases from V and 0 from J, leaving 8 bases between them. CDR3 nucleotide sequence: TGTGCCAGCAGTTTGACAGTGAACACTGAAGCTTTCTTT. Translated, it gives CASSLTVNTEAFF.

This clone was seen a few times. This chain uses TRBV5-3 with TRBJ1-2; possibly TRBD1 for D (5 bases). TRBV5-3 is an ORF, with its function uncertain. V was clipped by 2 bases and J by 0 bases, with 20 bases between them. The CDR3 runs 18 residues. The CDR3 sequence is CARSLKQHRSPPNYGYTF. CDR3 coding DNA: TGTGCCAGAAGCTTAAAACAGCACAGGAGCCCACCTAACTATGGCTACACCTTC.

The chain uses TRBV6-5 and TRBJ2-7; D is uncertain. V was pared by 7 bases and J by 0 bases, with 13 bases between. The CDR3 extends over 14 amino acids. CDR1 and CDR2 (germline): MNHEY, SVGAGI. In DNA form, the CDR3 reads TGTGCCAGCACCCTGGCCAGTCACTCCTACGAGCAGTACTTC. Protein sequence: CASTLASHSYEQYF.

The J gene is TRBJ1-2, the V gene TRBV5-4; TRBD1 matches 10 bases. Germline V CDR1 and CDR2: SGHNT, YYREEE (reference sequence). The CDR3 runs to 13 residues. The V segment lost 3 bases and the J segment 8 bases; nucleotides outside the gene matches: 4. In DNA, the CDR3 is TGTGCCAGCAGCTCGACAGGGGGCCACGGCTACACCTTC. This encodes CASSSTGGHGYTF.

This chain connects TRBV5-4 to TRBJ2-7; TRBD1 aligns across 8 bases. CDR1 is SGHNT, CDR2 YYREEE, per germline (reference sequence). Trimming took 4 bases from V and 3 from J; bases not matched to a gene: 3. This CDR3 is built from 13 residues. The CDR3 DNA reads TGTGCCAGCAGCCAGGGGGCGGGCTACGAGCAGTACTTC. Its translation: CASSQGAGYEQYF.

The V and J genes are TRBV27 and TRBJ1-2; D is uncertain. CDR1 and CDR2 (germline): MNHEY, SMNVEV (reference sequence). V was pared by 8 bases and J by 3 bases, with 13 bases between. CDR3 size: 13 residues. CDR3 sequence: CASGVTGYYGYTF. For the CDR3, the DNA is TGTGCCAGCGGGGTAACGGGGTACTATGGCTACACCTTC.